The clone carrying this T cell receptor (beta chain) showed up many times. TCRdb reanalysed the RACE reads using MiXCR and keeps one entry per CDR3 protein. The sample has 130,000 or so distinct CDR3 sequences; approximately 10% are singletons. The data derive from a study of human T cells and chemical hapten exposure. Indicated time point: patch test 3, about 24 weeks after DPC sensitization. Treatment described: therapeutic diphenylcyclopropenone sensitization with weekly scalp DPC. Germline CDR1 reads MNHEY; CDR2 reads SVGEGT. This CDR3 has 13 amino acids. The V gene lost 7 bases and the J gene lost 3 bases, with 12 bases spanning the gap.

The V call is TRBV6-2 or TRBV6-3, the J call TRBJ2-5; tentatively, D is TRBD1 (6 bases). The sequence came from a woman aged 50 to 60 with alopecia areata. Some clones in this sample may be carry-over from other donors' samples. The specimen comprised whole blood, sampled in connection with sensitization to the hapten diphenylcyclopropenone (DPC). The CDR3 region is CASINSGEETQYF. DNA of the CDR3: TGTGCCAGCATTAACTCAGGGGAAGAGACCCAGTACTTC.